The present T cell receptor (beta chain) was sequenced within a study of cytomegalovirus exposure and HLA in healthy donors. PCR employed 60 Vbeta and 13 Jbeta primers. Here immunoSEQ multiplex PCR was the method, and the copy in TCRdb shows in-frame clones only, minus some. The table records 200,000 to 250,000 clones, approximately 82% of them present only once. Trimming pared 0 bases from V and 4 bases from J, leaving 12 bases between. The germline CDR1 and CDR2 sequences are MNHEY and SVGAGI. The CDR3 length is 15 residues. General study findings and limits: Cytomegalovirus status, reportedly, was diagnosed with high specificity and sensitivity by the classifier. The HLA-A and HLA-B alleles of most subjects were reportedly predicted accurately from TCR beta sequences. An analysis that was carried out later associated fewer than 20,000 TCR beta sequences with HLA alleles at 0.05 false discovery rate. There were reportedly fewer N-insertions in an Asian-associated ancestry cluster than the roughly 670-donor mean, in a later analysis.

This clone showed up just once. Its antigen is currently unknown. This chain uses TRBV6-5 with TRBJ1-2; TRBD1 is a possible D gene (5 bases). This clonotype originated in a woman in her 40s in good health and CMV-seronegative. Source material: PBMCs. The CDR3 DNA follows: TGTGCCAGCAGTTACTCACCAGACAGCATCTATGGCTACACCTTC. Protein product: CASSYSPDSIYGYTF.